Listed below are T cell receptor beta chains from one sample, sequenced in a study of cytomegalovirus exposure and HLA in healthy donors. The protocol was immunoSEQ multiplex PCR, while the TCRdb copy is restricted to in-frame clones and leaves out a portion. This table has about 82,000 clones, around 77% appearing once. What was sequenced was PBMCs. The receptors stem from a middle-aged man in good health and CMV-seronegative. Each CDR3 is given with its conserved first and last residue. The order of the fields is J gene, D gene, clone size, V gene, CDR3 DNA, CDR3 protein. D genes are given only for firm matches. Only part of the rows carry a size: once, few, many, or a class if the clone is expanded.

>TRBJ1-6|NA|NA|TRBV5-1
TGCGCCAGCAGCCCGGACAGTCGGTACTCACCCCTCCACTTT
CASSPDSRYSPLHF
>TRBJ2-7|TRBD1|NA|TRBV18
TGTGCCAGCTCACCGGGGACAGGGTCCTACGAGCAGTACTTC
CASSPGTGSYEQYF
>TRBJ1-5|NA|NA|TRBV28
TGTGCCAGCAGCCAACCAGGGACTATGGGCAATCAGCCCCAGCATTTT
CASSQPGTMGNQPQHF
>TRBJ2-1|TRBD1|NA|TRBV4-3
TGCGCCAGCAGCCAAGATGGGACAGGGTACCCCCCCTACAATGAGCAGTTCTTC
CASSQDGTGYPPYNEQFF
>TRBJ1-6|NA|NA|TRBV30
TGTGCCTGGAGTTATGTCGGGGGTAGTGGTAATTCACCCCTCCACTTT
CAWSYVGGSGNSPLHF
>TRBJ2-2|TRBD2|few|TRBV7-9
TGTGCCAGCAGCTTAGACGGGGGGGCCGTCGGGGAGCTGTTTTTT
CASSLDGGAVGELFF
>TRBJ1-2|NA|NA|TRBV9
TGTGCCAGCAGCGCGTCCGGGACAAAGGTCTACACCTTC
CASSASGTKVYTF
>TRBJ2-5|TRBD2|NA|TRBV7-6
TGTGCCAGCAGCCTCCAACAGGGTAGCGGGAAAGAGACCCAGTACTTC
CASSLQQGSGKETQYF
>TRBJ1-4|TRBD1|NA|TRBV2
TGTGCCAGCAGTAGACAGGGGAAGAATGAAAAACTGTTTTTT
CASSRQGKNEKLFF
>TRBJ2-2|NA|NA|TRBV5-4
TGTGCCAGCAGCAAAACTCTGGGGGAGCTGTTTTTT
CASSKTLGELFF
>TRBJ1-4|TRBD1|NA|TRBV28
TGTGCCTCTTCAAGAGACAGGGGAGAAAAACTGTTTTTT
CASSRDRGEKLFF
>TRBJ2-3|TRBD2|NA|TRBV4-2
TGTGCCAGCAGCCAGGGGACTAGCGGAGCCCTTACCACAGATACGCAGTATTTT
CASSQGTSGALTTDTQYF
>TRBJ2-2|TRBD2|NA|TRBV7-8
TGTGCCAGCAGCTGGGGTATCGGGGGGGCCAGCACCGGGGAGCTGTTTTTT
CASSWGIGGASTGELFF
>TRBJ1-1|TRBD1|NA|TRBV6-1
TGTGCCAGCAGTTTAGGGACAGGAATAAACACTGAAGCTTTCTTT
CASSLGTGINTEAFF
>TRBJ2-1|TRBD2|once|TRBV19
TGTGCCAGTAGTAAGTCGACTAGCGGGAGCTCCTACAATGAGCAGTTCTTC
CASSKSTSGSSYNEQFF
>TRBJ2-1|TRBD1|NA|TRBV5-1
TGCGCCAGCAGCTTGCTCGGGACAGCCTACAATGAGCAGTTCTTC
CASSLLGTAYNEQFF